One T cell receptor beta chain is described in this entry. What it binds is not known. V was clipped by 2 bases and J by 0 bases, with 2 bases between them. Looked up from germline, CDR1 is MNHNY and CDR2 is SVGAGI (reference sequence). The CDR3 is 14 residues long. The data were taken from a study of cytomegalovirus exposure and HLA in healthy donors. Study-wide background: Among several hundred genotyped donors, 65% to 90% fell in the Caucasian-associated ancestry cluster.

This PCR relied on a set of 60 Vbeta primers and 13 Jbeta primers. Generated by immunoSEQ multiplex PCR, the TCRdb table keeps only in-frame clones and is missing some. This sample has around 160,000 clones, with over 60% found just once. General study points: Immune exposure information comprised only CMV serostatus.

This receptor was identified in a man aged 40-49 years in good health and CMV-seropositive. Sequencing used PBMCs. The rearrangement joins TRBV6-6 to TRBJ2-6; D unresolved. DNA for the CDR3: TGTGCCAGCAGTTACCTCTCTGGGGCCAACGTCCTGACTTTC. Its protein is CASSYLSGANVLTF.